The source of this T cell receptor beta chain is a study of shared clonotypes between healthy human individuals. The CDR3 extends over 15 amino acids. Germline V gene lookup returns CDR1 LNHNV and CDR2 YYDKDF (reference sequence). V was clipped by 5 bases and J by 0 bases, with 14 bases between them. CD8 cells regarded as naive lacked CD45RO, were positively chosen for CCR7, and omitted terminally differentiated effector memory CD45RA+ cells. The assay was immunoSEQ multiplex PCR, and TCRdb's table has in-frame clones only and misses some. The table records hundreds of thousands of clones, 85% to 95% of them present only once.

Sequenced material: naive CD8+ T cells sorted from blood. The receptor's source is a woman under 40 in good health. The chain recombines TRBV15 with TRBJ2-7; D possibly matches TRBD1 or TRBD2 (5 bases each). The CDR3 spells CATSSRDGGSYEQYF. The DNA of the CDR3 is TGTGCCACCAGCTCCCGGGACGGAGGCTCCTACGAGCAGTACTTC.